This TCR beta chain originates from a study of blood T cells in healthy people across ages. Whole-study findings and limits: Any changes in expanded clonotypes were possibly confounded, as donor CMV status remained unknown. A conclusive naive versus antigen-experienced comparison was prevented by the unsorted PBMCs.

The table lists this clonotype with many counts. Its target is not known. At least 5.5 micrograms of total RNA were extracted per sample. Germline lookup yields CDR1 DFQATT and CDR2 SNEGSKA (reference sequence). CDR3 length equals 14 residues. With 1 base removed from V and 10 bases from J, the gap between germline ends came to 17 bases. With a J-beta primer mix and a sample-barcoded 5' primer, a second PCR ran roughly 6 to 11 cycles. Tags on each cDNA molecule came from a template-switch adaptor with 12 random nucleotides. TCRdb reanalysed the 5' RACE reads using MiXCR and keeps one entry per CDR3 protein. This table holds around 1.5 million distinct CDR3 sequences, roughly 30% found once.

Input material: blood. The chain links TRBV20-1 to TRBJ1-5; no clear D gene. The sequence was collected from a woman in her twenties or thirties in good health. The CDR3 sequence: CSARGRGPNPPQHF. CDR3 sequence (DNA): TGCAGTGCTAGAGGGAGAGGGCCGAACCCCCCCCAGCATTTT.